One sample yielded the 28 T cell receptor beta chains listed below, sequenced in a study of T cell responses to AZD1222 COVID-19 vaccine. The data were produced by immunoSEQ multiplex PCR, yet TCRdb's version contains in-frame clones alone and is incomplete. The repertoire consists of under 200,000 clones, with about 90% occurring once and the leading ten covering 4.4%. The sample consisted of peripheral blood, taken on day 0 of MenACWY control vaccination. All receptors derive from an adult in good health.

The chain uses TRBV20-1 and TRBJ1-2, with D possibly TRBD1 on 6 matching bases. The germline V and J ends were trimmed by 6 bases and 6 bases, with 11 bases remaining between them. CDR1 and CDR2 from the germline V gene are DFQATT and SNEGSKA (reference sequence). The length of the CDR3 is 11 residues. CDR3 loop: CSALNRDGYTF. The CDR3 nucleotides are TGCAGTGCCTTGAACAGGGATGGCTACACCTTC.

J is TRBJ1-4 and V is TRBV6-5, with TRBD1 matching over 7 bases. The V segment lost 4 bases and the J segment 4 bases; nucleotides outside the gene matches: 3. The CDR3 covers 14 residues. Germline CDR1 MNHEY, CDR2 SVGAGI. This chain's CDR3 is CASSSRDSNEKLFF. CDR3 in DNA: TGTGCCAGCAGTTCCCGGGACAGTAATGAAAAACTGTTTTTT.

V is TRBV6-5 and J is TRBJ1-2; TRBD1 aligns across 7 bases. The V gene end was trimmed by 8 bases and the J gene end by 6 bases; junction bases not matched to a gene: 3. The CDR3 extends over 11 amino acids. Germline V gene sequence: CDR1 MNHEY, CDR2 SVGAGI. CDR3 in amino acids: CASLDRDGYTF. CDR3 DNA sequence: TGTGCCAGCCTTGACAGGGATGGCTACACCTTC.

The chain recombines TRBV5-1 with TRBJ2-3; tentatively, D is TRBD1 or TRBD2 (5 bases each). Germline-derived CDR1 and CDR2 are SGHRS and YFSETQ. V lost 2 bases and J 0 bases, leaving 7 bases between the germline ends. The CDR3 is 14 amino acids. Here the CDR3 DNA reads TGCGCCAGCAGCTTCCGGGACAGCACAGATACGCAGTATTTT. Its translation is CASSFRDSTDTQYF.

The chain has TRBV10-3 and TRBJ1-1, with a weak D call TRBD1 (5 bases). Deletions cut 8 bases from V and 3 bases from J, with 13 bases between. The CDR3 has 13 residues. Germline V gives CDR1 ENHRY, CDR2 SYGVKD. CDR3 in DNA: TGTGCCATCTCGGGGGGTGAGCACACTGAAGCTTTCTTT. Translation: CAISGGEHTEAFF.

The chain joins TRBV6-5 to TRBJ1-3; possibly TRBD1 for D (6 bases). With 8 bases removed from V and 2 bases from J, the gap between germline ends came to 13 bases. The V gene's germline CDR1 is MNHEY and CDR2 SVGAGI. The CDR3 runs to 14 residues. CDR3 bases: TGTGCCAGCGGACCGGGGGGCCCTGGAAACACCATATATTTT. Protein sequence: CASGPGGPGNTIYF.

The J gene is TRBJ2-5, the V gene TRBV7-3, with 16 nucleotides matching TRBD2. Looked up from germline, CDR1 is SGHTA and CDR2 is FQGTGA. The CDR3 length is 19 residues. V shed 2 bases and J 0 bases; nucleotides not matched to a gene: 6. CDR3: CASSLPPGLAGGYQETQYF. The CDR3, as DNA: TGTGCCAGCAGCTTACCCCCGGGACTAGCGGGGGGGTACCAAGAGACCCAGTACTTC.

This clone was found once. V and J are TRBV7-9 and TRBJ2-3, with a weak D call TRBD1 (5 bases). The V end lost 1 base, the J end lost 2 bases, and 10 bases lay between the germline ends. From germline, CDR1 is SEHNR and CDR2 FQNEAQ (reference sequence). This CDR3 has 15 residues. This CDR3 is CASSLGGWDTDTQYF. The CDR3, as DNA: TGTGCCAGCAGCTTAGGGGGCTGGGACACAGATACGCAGTATTTT.

V gene TRBV9 combines with J gene TRBJ2-7; 9 nucleotides agree with TRBD1. Per germline, CDR1 SGDLS and CDR2 YYNGEE. This CDR3 has 15 amino acids. Germline trimming cut 4 bases from V and 5 bases from J; bases unmatched to any gene: 10. The chain's CDR3 is CASSPEGTGNHEQYF. The CDR3 DNA follows: TGTGCCAGCAGCCCCGAGGGGACAGGGAACCACGAGCAGTACTTC.

The V and J genes are TRBV10-3 and TRBJ2-2; 12 nucleotides match TRBD2. V lost 3 bases to trimming and J lost 2 bases; unmatched junction nucleotides: 13. Germline V CDR1 and CDR2: ENHRY, SYGVKD. The CDR3 spans 20 residues. The CDR3 DNA reads as TGTGCCATCAGTGAAACCCAGGGAATTGGACTAGCGGGAAACACCGGGGAGCTGTTTTTT. This translates into CAISETQGIGLAGNTGELFF.

The V and J genes are TRBV27 and TRBJ2-7, with D unresolved. The germline gives CDR1 MNHEY, CDR2 SMNVEV (reference sequence). The ends were cut back, 3 bases at V and 7 bases at J, with 10 bases in the middle. The CDR3 covers 12 residues. CDR3 amino acids: CASSFGPREQYF. The CDR3 DNA reads as TGTGCCAGCAGTTTTGGTCCGAGGGAGCAGTACTTC.

V and J are TRBV14 and TRBJ2-1, with D perhaps TRBD1 (6 bases). Trimming removed 4 bases at V and 5 bases at J, with 12 bases between. The CDR3 extends over 14 amino acids. Germline values: CDR1 SGHDN, CDR2 FVKESK. The CDR3 coding sequence is TGTGCCAGCAGCCGGGGGCCCCTTCACAATGAGCAGTTCTTC. Its protein is CASSRGPLHNEQFF.

This chain uses TRBV7-9 with TRBJ2-2; tentative D call: TRBD2 (6 bases). V dropped 1 base and J dropped 11 bases, with 17 bases sitting between them. In germline, CDR1 is SEHNR, CDR2 FQNEAQ (reference sequence). The CDR3 is made up of 15 amino acids. The CDR3 loop reads CASSLGGGGADELFF. The CDR3 DNA follows: TGTGCCAGCAGCTTAGGGGGAGGTGGCGCTGATGAGCTGTTTTTT.

This chain joins TRBV28 and TRBJ1-1; perhaps TRBD1 as D (5 bases). This CDR3 is 16 amino acids long. V lost 5 bases and J lost 4, with 20 bases in between. Germline V CDR1 and CDR2: MDHEN, SYDVKM. CDR3 DNA sequence: TGTGCCAGCAGTCCTCTTTCGGTCCAAAGGGGCACTGAAGCTTTCTTT. This gives the protein CASSPLSVQRGTEAFF.

The chain uses TRBV14 and TRBJ1-4; D possibly corresponds to TRBD1 (5 bases). V was shortened by 0 bases and J by 12 bases, with 17 bases between the two germline ends. In germline, CDR1 is SGHDN, CDR2 FVKESK. The CDR3 consists of 15 residues. In DNA, the CDR3 is TGTGCCAGCAGCCAAGACTGGGGACGGAGAGGTCAACTGTTTTTT. It specifies CASSQDWGRRGQLFF.

The J gene is TRBJ1-5, the V gene TRBV28; D is unclear. Germline CDR1 and CDR2: MDHEN and SYDVKM. Trimming cost V 6 bases and J 4 bases, with 13 bases left between them. The CDR3 is 14 amino acids. Here the CDR3 reads CASSLPGENQPQHF. The CDR3, as DNA: TGTGCCAGCAGCCTCCCCGGTGAGAATCAGCCCCAGCATTTT.

The chain is built from TRBV4-1 and TRBJ1-2; D uncertain. V lost 4 bases and J 2 bases, leaving 14 bases between the germline ends. The CDR3 is 15 amino acids. Germline V CDR1 and CDR2: MGHRA, YSYEKL. The CDR3 is CASSLARGGNYGYTF. CDR3 DNA sequence: TGCGCCAGCAGCCTCGCCCGAGGAGGAAACTATGGCTACACCTTC.

The chain employs TRBV9 and TRBJ1-3; D is uncertain. Trimming cost V 4 bases and J 0 bases, with 14 bases left between them. The CDR3 totals 16 residues. Germline CDR1 is SGDLS and CDR2 is YYNGEE. The CDR3 nucleotides read TGTGCCAGCAGCCCGAGAGAAGGGAGCTCTGGAAACACCATATATTTT. It encodes CASSPREGSSGNTIYF.

The rearrangement uses TRBV27 and TRBJ2-2; 10 nucleotides align to TRBD1. The germline V gene encodes CDR1 MNHEY and CDR2 SMNVEV (reference sequence). V lost 5 bases, J lost 8 bases, and 8 bases stayed unmatched. CDR3 length: 15 residues. In DNA form, the CDR3 reads TGTGCCAGCAGTAAGACAGGGGGCGCAGGAGGGGAGCTGTTTTTT. Translating it yields CASSKTGGAGGELFF.

V and J are TRBV19 and TRBJ1-5, with D possibly TRBD1 on 6 matching bases. The CDR3 covers 13 residues. Germline CDR1 reads LNHDA; CDR2 reads SQIVND (reference sequence). Trimming took off 7 bases at V and 9 bases at J, with 16 bases between the two ends. CDR3 sequence: CASKGDPVWPQHF. CDR3 sequence (DNA): TGTGCCAGTAAGGGGGACCCCGTATGGCCCCAGCATTTT.

The J gene is TRBJ1-1, the V gene TRBV6-2 or TRBV6-3; TRBD1 matches 11 bases. The trim removed 5 bases at V and 2 bases at J, leaving 7 bases unmatched. This CDR3 is built from 16 residues. CDR1 MNHEY and CDR2 SVGEGT come from the germline V gene. In DNA, the CDR3 is TGTGCCAGCAGTCGGACAGGGGGCTCGGGAAACACTGAAGCTTTCTTT. This sequence encodes CASSRTGGSGNTEAFF.

The V call is TRBV5-4, the J call TRBJ2-3; tentative D call: TRBD2 (6 bases). V was pared by 1 base and J by 6 bases, with 12 bases between. This CDR3 is built from 14 residues. Germline assignment: CDR1 SGHNT and CDR2 YYREEE (reference sequence). CDR3 sequence: CASSLRRVGDTQYF. CDR3 DNA sequence: TGTGCCAGCAGCTTGAGGAGGGTTGGTGATACGCAGTATTTT.

J is TRBJ1-1 and V is TRBV11-3; D gene uncertain. Germline V gene lookup returns CDR1 SGHNT and CDR2 YENEEA. The CDR3 is 13 amino acids. Between the trimmed V and J ends, which lost 1 base and 11 bases, there was a span of 14 bases. Here the CDR3 reads CASSLGSRLEAFF. The CDR3 nucleotides read TGTGCCAGCAGCTTAGGTTCACGTTTGGAGGCTTTCTTT.

The chain has TRBV5-1 and TRBJ1-3; no clear D gene. The CDR3 covers 17 residues. Germline V gives CDR1 SGHRS, CDR2 YFSETQ. Trimming pared 3 bases from V and 0 bases from J, leaving 16 bases between. The CDR3 region has the DNA TGCGCCAGCAGCTCCACCCCGGGCGCCAACTCTGGAAACACCATATATTTT. It translates to CASSSTPGANSGNTIYF. The variable domain in full, with the rest retrieved from reference TRBV5-1 and TRBJ1-3, is KAGVTQTPRYLIKTRGQQVTLSCSPISGHRSVSWYQQTPGQGLQFLFEYFSETQRNKGNFPGRFSGRQFSNSRSEMNVSTLELGDSALYLCASSSTPGANSGNTIYFGEGSWLTVV.

The chain couples TRBV28 to TRBJ2-1; perhaps TRBD1 as D (5 bases). This CDR3 contains 17 residues. Trimming took off 2 bases at V and 4 bases at J, with 18 bases between the two ends. CDR1 and CDR2 from the germline V gene are MDHEN and SYDVKM. CDR3 nucleotides: TGTGCCAGCAGTTTAAGTAGGCGGCAGGGTTTTTACAATGAGCAGTTCTTC. Protein product: CASSLSRRQGFYNEQFF.

The rearrangement uses TRBV14 and TRBJ2-2; no clear D gene. The CDR3 length is 13 residues. Between the trimmed V and J ends, which lost 6 bases and 4 bases, there was a span of 9 bases. CDR1 SGHDN and CDR2 FVKESK come from the germline V gene. The DNA for the CDR3 is TGTGCCAGCAGGCGAGCCGGCACCGGGGAGCTGTTTTTT. This codes for CASRRAGTGELFF. Looking up the rest from reference TRBV14 and TRBJ2-2 gives the full variable domain: EAGVTQFPSHSVIEKGQTVTLRCDPISGHDNLYWYRRVMGKEIKFLLHFVKESKQDESGMPNNRFLAERTGGTYSTLKVQPAELEDSGVYFCASRRAGTGELFFGEGSRLTVL.

The rearrangement uses TRBV7-6 and TRBJ2-5; D possibly corresponds to TRBD2 (6 bases). The CDR3 length is 15 residues. Germline V gene lookup returns CDR1 SGHVS and CDR2 FNYEAQ. V lost 4 bases, J lost 4 bases, and 16 bases lay in between. CDR3 sequence (DNA): TGTGCCAGCAGCTCCGCGACGGGAGCCGGAGAGACCCAGTACTTC. Translation: CASSSATGAGETQYF.

This chain links TRBV2 with TRBJ1-1; D may be TRBD1 (5 bases). The germline V gene has CDR1 SNHLY and CDR2 FYNNEI. The CDR3 length is 12 residues. V was trimmed by 7 bases and J by 5 bases, leaving 11 bases between them. The CDR3 sequence is CASIGGVTEAFF. The CDR3 region has the DNA TGTGCCAGCATTGGGGGGGTTACTGAAGCTTTCTTT. The full variable domain, with the rest looked up from reference TRBV2 and TRBJ1-1, is EPEVTQTPSHQVTQMGQEVILRCVPISNHLYFYWYRQILGQKVEFLVSFYNNEISEKSEIFDDQFSVERPDGSNFTLKIRSTKLEDSAMYFCASIGGVTEAFFGQGTRLTVV.